Here is one T cell receptor beta chain with its context. Its binding antigen is unknown. Base qualities are missing; no much larger clone stands one base away. The data were obtained in a study of T cell changes during pregnancy in multiple sclerosis (dated by TCRdb to between 2018 and 2020). In the study overall: In women with multiple sclerosis, the researchers looked at how the T cell repertoire shifted as pregnancy progressed.

Receptor libraries were prepared by the immunoSEQ multiplex PCR assay. This is the immuneACCESS table as TCRdb keeps it, with only in-frame sequences that have V and J called. A part of the clones is gone; compared with another copy, unresolved V genes explain less than half, and the rest is unexplained. Counted in this sample were roughly 18,000 clones; about 83% of them appeared once. Roughly 9.6% of the sample belongs to the ten largest clones. Relative to germline, V is missing 6 bases and J is missing 1 base, with 3 bases of the junction outside any gene match. CDR1 and CDR2, per the germline V gene, are MDHEN and SYDVKM. Inclusive of the bounding cysteine and phenylalanine, the CDR3 is 13 residues long. Only CDR3 DNA remains: 39 bases, in frame from the first base.

The receptor comes from a female donor with multiple sclerosis, enrolled in a pregnancy study. Recombination joined TRBV28 with TRBJ2-7; 7 central bases correspond to TRBD2. Source: CD8+ T cells from peripheral blood mononuclear cells, taken after pregnancy. CDR3 region: CASRGLGSYEQYF. The DNA sequence is given as TGTGCCAGCAGAGGACTAGGTTCCTACGAGCAGTACTTC. Reference TRBV28 and TRBJ2-7 proteins supply the regions before and after the CDR3; the full variable domain is: DVKVTQSSRYLVKRTGEKVFLECVQDMDHENMFWYRQDPGLGLRLIYFSYDVKMKEKGDIPEGYSVSREKKERFSLILESASTNQTSMYLCASRGLGSYEQYFGPGTRLTVT.